A selection of T cell receptor beta chains follows, all from one sample in a study of graft-versus-host responses after intestinal transplantation. These receptors' antigens are unknown. Method: immunoSEQ multiplex PCR; TCRdb's copy keeps in-frame clones and lacks some. The sample records 35,000 to 50,000 clones, 93% being singletons. The material sequenced was unstimulated CD8+ T cells sorted from spleen or lymph node cells, taken before transplant. The receptor set was obtained from a human donor who was the organ donor for an intestinal transplant. The CDR3 runs from the conserved cysteine through the conserved F or W.

v_call cdr3_aa
TRBV29-1 CSVEDKTSTDTQYF
TRBV2 CASSEVGRSGSHEQYF
TRBV9 CASSVGDLGGDEQFF
TRBV6-4 CASKKSGSRAGELFF
TRBV28 CASSLWPNEQFF
TRBV5-5 CASSLYGGTGELFF
TRBV4-3 CASSQEEVSYEQYF
TRBV27 CASRVAGAPTDTQYF
TRBV4-1 CASSQESGVGTEAFF
TRBV10-3 CAISEGATEAFF
TRBV23-1 CASSQSGGPLYNEQFF
TRBV7-3 CASSLTGPTSYSGANVLTF
TRBV27 CASSPGTDNQPQHF
TRBV4-3 CASSQVWGDRYEQYF
TRBV11-1 CASSWTSGSNEQFF
TRBV7-9 CASSFWVGYNEQFF
TRBV5-4 CASSPPHSGSKNEQFF
TRBV12-5 CASGLDREITEAFF
TRBV6-1 CASRGQGAYQPQHF
TRBV14 CASSQIAGVADTQYF
TRBV28 CASSFSQKGTEAFF
TRBV4-2 CASSQDRNQPQHF
TRBV15 CATSRIPQGPYEQYF
TRBV7-6 CASSLEFSSYEQYF
TRBV9 CASSVGGTTTYEQYF
TRBV15 CATSRDPSGRAGQETQYF
TRBV5-1 CASSLLGQGAYNSPLHF
TRBV9 CASSASGTQETQYF
TRBV29-1 CSVAGGLGNTEAFF